What follows is one T cell receptor beta chain and its context. The antigen is not known. The sample originates from a study of cytomegalovirus exposure and HLA in healthy donors. Study in general: Ancestry clustering placed about four fifths of some 400 genotyped donors in the Caucasian-associated cluster. Overall study findings and caveats: Presence/absence analyses assumed roughly uniform sequencing depth across donors.

This CDR3 is 14 amino acids long. The germline gives CDR1 MNHNS, CDR2 SASEGT. The V and J ends lost 11 bases and 2 bases respectively, with 19 bases between them. The PCR made use of 60 Vbeta and 13 Jbeta primers. Sequencing used immunoSEQ multiplex PCR; TCRdb keeps in-frame clones, though not all of them. The sample records 100,000 or so clones, 60% to 85% being singletons. This chain links TRBV6-1 with TRBJ2-7; TRBD2 might be the D (6 bases). Sequencing was carried out using PBMCs. The clonotype originates from a female donor in good health and CMV-seropositive. Here the CDR3 reads CAAGLGQPPYEQYF. The CDR3 DNA reads TGTGCCGCGGGATTAGGGCAGCCCCCCTACGAGCAGTACTTC.